Sequencing of this T cell receptor beta chain was carried out in a study of blood T cell repertoires in COVID-19. The overall study: Italy, Spain and the United States were the sources of the convalescent and acute COVID-19 samples. Sources were T cells, B-cell-depleted T cells, or PBMCs; the material itself was cDNA or gDNA.

Original methodology: Estimates of nucleated cell counts were drawn from the amplification of reference gene primers. Assay used: immunoSEQ multiplex PCR; TCRdb lists only in-frame clones, some missing. V, J and clone size reflect that table, while D and trimming were determined from the DNA. The sample carries about 130,000 clones, more than 80% recorded once. Germline values: CDR1 SGHDN, CDR2 FVKESK. The CDR3 is 19 residues long. Losses at the gene ends were 1 base for V and 3 bases for J; bases not matched to a gene: 6. The sequenced material came from peripheral blood. The receptor was isolated from a human donor in a cohort sampled during active COVID-19. J is TRBJ2-1 and V is TRBV14; 16 bases fit TRBD2. The CDR3 DNA reads as TGTGCCAGCAGCCAAGGGTTGGGACTAGCGGGGGGGTACTACAATGAGCAGTTCTTC. Residues: CASSQGLGLAGGYYNEQFF.